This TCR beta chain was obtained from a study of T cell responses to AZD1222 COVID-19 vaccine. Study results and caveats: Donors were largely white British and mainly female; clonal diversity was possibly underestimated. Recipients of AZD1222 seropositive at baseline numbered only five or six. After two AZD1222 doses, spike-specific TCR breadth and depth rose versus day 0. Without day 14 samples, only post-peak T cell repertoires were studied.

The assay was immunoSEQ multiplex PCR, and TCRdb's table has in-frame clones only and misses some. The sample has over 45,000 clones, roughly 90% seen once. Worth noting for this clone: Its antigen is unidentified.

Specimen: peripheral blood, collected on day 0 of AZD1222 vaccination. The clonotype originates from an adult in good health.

CDR3 in amino acids: CARSFGVWGSGYTF. CDR3 bases: TGTGCCAGAAGCTTCGGGGTTTGGGGCTCCGGCTACACCTTC. This chain uses TRBV5-3 with TRBJ1-2; D is possibly TRBD1 (5 bases). TRBV5-3 is reported as an ORF; its role is uncertain. The V end was cut by 2 bases, the J end by 8 bases, with 16 bases between. This CDR3 contains 14 residues.